A single sample is the source of the 8 T cell receptor beta chains below, sequenced in a study of blood T cell repertoires in COVID-19. This table comes from immunoSEQ multiplex PCR, and its TCRdb copy is limited to in-frame clones, with some not included. The sample records 320,000 or so clones, less than 90% being singletons. Sequencing input: PBMCs or T cells enriched from blood (not recorded which). These receptors were obtained from a woman aged 30 to 39 who had recovered from COVID-19.

This rearrangement joins TRBV7-6 to TRBJ2-3; tentative D call: TRBD1 (5 bases). The V and J ends lost 1 base and 2 bases respectively, with 13 bases between them. The CDR3 length is 16 residues. Germline V gene lookup returns CDR1 SGHVS and CDR2 FNYEAQ. The CDR3 nucleotides are TGTGCCAGCAGCTTAGGGGGTGGGGCCCCCACAGATACGCAGTATTTT. It yields the protein CASSLGGGAPTDTQYF.

This clone was recorded only once. The junction and the germline gene differ at one end; a read error may be behind it. V usage is TRBV24-1 and J usage is TRBJ2-5; the match to TRBD1 covers 10 bases. Germline CDR1 reads KGHDR; CDR2 reads SFDVKD. The CDR3 extends over 17 amino acids. The CDR3 reads CATSDLNRDRGPESQYF. The CDR3 nucleotides read TGTGCCACCAGTGATCTAAACCGGGACAGGGGACCGGAGAGCCAGTACTTC.

This chain uses TRBV19 with TRBJ1-5, with D maybe TRBD1 (6 bases). Deletions cut 11 bases from V and 4 bases from J, with 12 bases between. CDR1 LNHDA and CDR2 SQIVND come from the germline V gene (reference sequence). The CDR3 consists of 12 residues. CDR3 sequence (DNA): TGTGCCTCCAGGGGTACAAATCAGCCCCAGCATTTT. Residues: CASRGTNQPQHF.

The chain couples TRBV7-2 to TRBJ1-6; 7 bases map to TRBD1. The CDR3 length is 16 residues. The V and J ends lost 3 bases and 6 bases, in that order; junction bases with no gene match: 8. Germline-derived CDR1 and CDR2 are SGHTA and FQGNSA. The chain's CDR3 is CASSLRQGSGNSPLHF. In nucleotides, the CDR3 is TGTGCCAGCAGCTTGAGACAGGGCTCTGGTAATTCACCCCTCCACTTT.

The V call is TRBV7-2, the J call TRBJ1-3; 7 bases map to TRBD1. This CDR3 is built from 14 residues. Trimming at V came to 6 bases and at J to 4 bases, leaving 6 bases not matched to a gene. CDR1 is SGHTA, CDR2 FQGNSA, per germline. The DNA for the CDR3 is TGTGCCAGCAGACACAGGGGAAGGGGAAACACCATATATTTT. This encodes CASRHRGRGNTIYF.

The genes are TRBV5-1 and TRBJ2-1; D possibly corresponds to TRBD2 (7 bases). CDR3 size: 17 residues. Trimming pared 4 bases from V and 0 bases from J, leaving 17 bases between. Germline CDR1 SGHRS, CDR2 YFSETQ. The CDR3 DNA sequence: TGCGCCAGCAGCGGGACTCTCGGGGGGCGCTCCTACAATGAGCAGTTCTTC. It encodes CASSGTLGGRSYNEQFF.

This chain uses TRBV28 with TRBJ1-4, with D possibly TRBD1 on 6 matching bases. This CDR3 is built from 17 residues. Trimming removed 0 bases at V and 0 bases at J, with 11 bases between. Germline V gene data show CDR1 as MDHEN and CDR2 as SYDVKM. CDR3 nucleotides: TGTGCCAGCAGTTTATGGGGGAACAGGGCAACTAATGAAAAACTGTTTTTT. Translation gives CASSLWGNRATNEKLFF.

As regards this clone: Mismatch with germline at one junction end may stem from a read error. V is TRBV7-2 and J is TRBJ2-2; 9 bases are shared with TRBD1. In germline, CDR1 is SGHTA, CDR2 FQGNSA. The CDR3 covers 15 residues. CDR3 nucleotides: TGTGCCAGCAACTTAAACAGGGGGCGGACCGGGGAGCTGTTTTTT. Encoded protein: CASNLNRGRTGELFF.